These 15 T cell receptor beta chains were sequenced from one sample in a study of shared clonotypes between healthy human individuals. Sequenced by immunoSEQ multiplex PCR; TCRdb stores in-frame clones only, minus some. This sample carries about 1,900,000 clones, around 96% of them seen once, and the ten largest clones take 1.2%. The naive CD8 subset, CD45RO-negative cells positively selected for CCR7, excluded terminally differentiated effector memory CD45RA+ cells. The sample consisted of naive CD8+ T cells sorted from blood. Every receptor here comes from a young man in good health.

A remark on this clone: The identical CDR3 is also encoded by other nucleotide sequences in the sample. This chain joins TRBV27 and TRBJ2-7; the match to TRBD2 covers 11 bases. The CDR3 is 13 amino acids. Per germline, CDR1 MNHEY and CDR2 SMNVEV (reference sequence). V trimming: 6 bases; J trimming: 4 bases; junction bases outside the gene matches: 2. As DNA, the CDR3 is TGTGCCAGCAGCATAGCGGGGGGGTACGAGCAGTACTTC. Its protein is CASSIAGGYEQYF.

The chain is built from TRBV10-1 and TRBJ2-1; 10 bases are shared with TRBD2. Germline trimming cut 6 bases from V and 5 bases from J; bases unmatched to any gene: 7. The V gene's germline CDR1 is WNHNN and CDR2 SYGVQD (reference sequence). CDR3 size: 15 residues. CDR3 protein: CASSRRTSGDNEQFF. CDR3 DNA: TGCGCCAGCAGCAGAAGGACTAGCGGTGACAATGAGCAGTTCTTC.

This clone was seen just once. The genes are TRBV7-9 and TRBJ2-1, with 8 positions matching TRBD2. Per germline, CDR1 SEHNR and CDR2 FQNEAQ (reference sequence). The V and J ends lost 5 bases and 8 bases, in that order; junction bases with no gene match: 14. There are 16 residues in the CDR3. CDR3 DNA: TGTGCCAGCAGCCCTTTCGGGGCGGGAGGTCTGGATGAGCAGTTCTTC. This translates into CASSPFGAGGLDEQFF.

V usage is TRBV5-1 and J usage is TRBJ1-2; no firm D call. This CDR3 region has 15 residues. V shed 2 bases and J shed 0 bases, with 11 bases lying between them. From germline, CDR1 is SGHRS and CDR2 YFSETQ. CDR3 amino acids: CASSLYTDPNYGYTF. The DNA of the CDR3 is TGCGCCAGCAGCTTATATACAGACCCTAACTATGGCTACACCTTC.

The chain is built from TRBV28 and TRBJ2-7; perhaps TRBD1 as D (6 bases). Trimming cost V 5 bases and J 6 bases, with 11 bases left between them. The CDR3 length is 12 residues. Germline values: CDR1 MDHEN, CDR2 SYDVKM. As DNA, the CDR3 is TGTGCCAGCAGTCCGGGACACGTCGAGCAGTACTTC. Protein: CASSPGHVEQYF.

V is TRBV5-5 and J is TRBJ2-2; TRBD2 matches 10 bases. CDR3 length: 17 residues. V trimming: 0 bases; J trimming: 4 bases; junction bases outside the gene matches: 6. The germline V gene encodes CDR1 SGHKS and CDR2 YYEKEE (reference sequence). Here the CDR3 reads CASSLVTSGPLTGELFF. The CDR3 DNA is TGTGCCAGCAGCTTGGTGACTAGCGGGCCCCTCACCGGGGAGCTGTTTTTT.

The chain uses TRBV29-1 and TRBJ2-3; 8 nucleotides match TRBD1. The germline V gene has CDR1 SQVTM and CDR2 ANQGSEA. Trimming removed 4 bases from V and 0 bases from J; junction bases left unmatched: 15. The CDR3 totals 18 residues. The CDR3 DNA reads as TGCAGCGTTGTAGGGTTCGGACAGGGTGTACCCAGCACAGATACGCAGTATTTT. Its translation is CSVVGFGQGVPSTDTQYF.

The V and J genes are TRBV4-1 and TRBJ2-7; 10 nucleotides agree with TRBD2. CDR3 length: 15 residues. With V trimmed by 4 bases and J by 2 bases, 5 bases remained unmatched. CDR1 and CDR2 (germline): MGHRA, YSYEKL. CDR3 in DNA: TGCGCCAGCAGCCTAGGGACTAGCGACACCTACGAGCAGTACTTC. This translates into CASSLGTSDTYEQYF.

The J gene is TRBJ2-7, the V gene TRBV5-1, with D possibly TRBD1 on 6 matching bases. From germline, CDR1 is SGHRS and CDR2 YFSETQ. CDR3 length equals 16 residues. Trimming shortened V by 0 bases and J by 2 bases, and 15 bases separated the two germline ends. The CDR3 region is CASSLGVTGFTYEQYF. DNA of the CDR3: TGCGCCAGCAGCTTGGGAGTGACAGGATTCACCTACGAGCAGTACTTC.

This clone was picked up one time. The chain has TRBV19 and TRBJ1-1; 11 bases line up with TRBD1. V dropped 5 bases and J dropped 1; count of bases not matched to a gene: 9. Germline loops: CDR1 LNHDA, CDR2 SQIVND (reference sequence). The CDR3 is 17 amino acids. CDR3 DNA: TGTGCCAGTAGTCATGGGACAGGGGGTGTTGGGAACACTGAAGCTTTCTTT. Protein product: CASSHGTGGVGNTEAFF.

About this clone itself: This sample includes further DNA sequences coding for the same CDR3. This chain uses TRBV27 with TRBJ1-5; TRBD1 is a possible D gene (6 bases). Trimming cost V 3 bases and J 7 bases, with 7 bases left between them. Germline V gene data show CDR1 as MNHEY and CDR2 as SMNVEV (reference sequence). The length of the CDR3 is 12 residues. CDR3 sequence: CASSFTGQPQHF. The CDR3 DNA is TGTGCCAGCAGTTTCACAGGGCAGCCCCAGCATTTT.

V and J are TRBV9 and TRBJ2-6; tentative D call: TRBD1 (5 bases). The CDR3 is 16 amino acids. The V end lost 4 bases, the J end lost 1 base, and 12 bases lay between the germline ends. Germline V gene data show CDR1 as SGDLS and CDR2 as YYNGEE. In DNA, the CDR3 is TGTGCCAGCAGCATTCCCCAGGGATCTGGGGCCAACGTCCTGACTTTC. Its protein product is CASSIPQGSGANVLTF.

CDR3 residues: CASSLAGAWAGEFTDTQYF. CDR3 coding DNA: TGTGCCAGCAGCTTAGCGGGGGCCTGGGCGGGGGAATTCACAGATACGCAGTATTTT. The chain employs TRBV11-2 and TRBJ2-3, with D perhaps TRBD2 (7 bases). CDR1 is SGHAT and CDR2 is FQNNGV in the germline V gene. Deletions cut 1 base from V and 2 bases from J, with 22 bases between. The CDR3 runs to 19 residues.

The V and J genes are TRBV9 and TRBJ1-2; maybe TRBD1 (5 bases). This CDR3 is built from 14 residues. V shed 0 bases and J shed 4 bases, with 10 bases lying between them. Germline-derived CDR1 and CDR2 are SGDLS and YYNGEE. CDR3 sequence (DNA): TGTGCCAGCAGCGTAGGAAGGGGATCCTATGGCTACACCTTC. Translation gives CASSVGRGSYGYTF.

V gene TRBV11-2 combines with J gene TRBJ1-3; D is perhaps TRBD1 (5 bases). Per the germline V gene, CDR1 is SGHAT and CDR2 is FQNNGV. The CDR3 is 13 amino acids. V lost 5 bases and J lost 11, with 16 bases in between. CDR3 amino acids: CASSTILRDSIYF. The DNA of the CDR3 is TGTGCCAGCAGCACAATCCTCAGGGACTCCATATATTTT.